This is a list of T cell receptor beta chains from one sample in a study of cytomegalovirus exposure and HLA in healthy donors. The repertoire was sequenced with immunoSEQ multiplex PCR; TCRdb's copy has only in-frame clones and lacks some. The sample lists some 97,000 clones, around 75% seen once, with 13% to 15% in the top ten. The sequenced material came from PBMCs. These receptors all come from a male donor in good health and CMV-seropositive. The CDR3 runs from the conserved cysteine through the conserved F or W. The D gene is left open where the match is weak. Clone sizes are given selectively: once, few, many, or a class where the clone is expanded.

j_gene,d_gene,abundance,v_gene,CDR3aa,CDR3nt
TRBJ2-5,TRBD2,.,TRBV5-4,CASSTGGVQETQYF,TGTGCCAGCAGCACGGGGGGGGTTCAAGAGACCCAGTACTTC
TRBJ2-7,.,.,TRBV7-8,CASRGTREQYF,TGTGCCAGCCGGGGGACGCGCGAGCAGTACTTC
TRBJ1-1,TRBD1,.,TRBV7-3,CASSPGQGSSEAFF,TGTGCCAGCAGCCCTGGACAGGGATCGTCAGAAGCTTTCTTT
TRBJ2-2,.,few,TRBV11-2,CASSAVIGATGELFF,TGTGCCAGCAGTGCTGTGATTGGGGCCACCGGGGAGCTGTTTTTT
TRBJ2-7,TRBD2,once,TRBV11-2,CASSFAGGGALHEQYF,TGTGCCAGCAGTTTTGCGGGCGGGGGGGCCCTCCACGAGCAGTACTTC
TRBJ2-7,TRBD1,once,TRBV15,CATSMDRVNYEQYF,TGTGCCACCAGCATGGACAGGGTAAACTACGAGCAGTACTTC
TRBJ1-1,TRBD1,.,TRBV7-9,CASSSDRYAIETEAFF,TGTGCCAGCAGCTCGGACAGGTACGCGATTGAGACTGAAGCTTTCTTT
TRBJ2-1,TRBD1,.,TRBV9,CASSVAQGTYNEQFF,TGTGCCAGCAGCGTAGCACAGGGGACCTACAATGAGCAGTTCTTC
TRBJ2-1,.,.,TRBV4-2,CASSQHGWENEQFF,TGTGCCAGCAGCCAGCATGGTTGGGAGAATGAGCAGTTCTTC
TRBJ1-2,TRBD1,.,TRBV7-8,CASSRQGAGGYTF,TGTGCCAGCAGCAGACAGGGGGCGGGGGGCTACACCTTC
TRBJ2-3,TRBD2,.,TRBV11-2,CASSYPLSGATLTDTQYF,TGTGCCAGCAGCTACCCCCTAAGCGGGGCGACACTCACAGATACGCAGTATTTT
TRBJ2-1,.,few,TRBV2,CASSEESEAEQFF,TGTGCCAGCAGTGAAGAGTCGGAGGCTGAGCAGTTCTTC
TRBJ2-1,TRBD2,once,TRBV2,CASSLLAGGINEQFF,TGTGCCAGCAGTCTACTAGCGGGGGGTATCAATGAGCAGTTCTTC
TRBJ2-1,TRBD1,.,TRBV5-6,CASSVRDRGLNNEQFF,TGTGCCAGCAGCGTCCGGGACAGGGGGCTCAACAATGAGCAGTTCTTC
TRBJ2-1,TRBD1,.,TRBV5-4,CASSLAYGQGAYNEQFF,TGTGCCAGCAGCTTGGCCTATGGACAGGGGGCATACAATGAGCAGTTCTTC
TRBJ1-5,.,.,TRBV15,CATSTVGGQPQHF,TGTGCCACCAGCACTGTGGGGGGTCAGCCCCAGCATTTT
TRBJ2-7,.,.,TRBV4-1,CASSQGHSSSYEQYF,TGCGCCAGCAGCCAAGGTCACAGCTCCTCCTACGAGCAGTACTTC
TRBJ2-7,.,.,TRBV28,CASSWSNSYEQYF,TGTGCCAGCAGTTGGTCTAACTCCTACGAGCAGTACTTC
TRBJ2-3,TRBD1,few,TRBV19,CASRRVRGRGTSDTQYF,TGTGCCAGTAGAAGGGTTAGGGGCAGGGGGACGTCAGATACGCAGTATTTT
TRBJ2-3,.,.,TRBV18,CASSPLGADSTDTQYF,TGTGCCAGCTCACCACTCGGAGCAGATAGCACAGATACGCAGTATTTT
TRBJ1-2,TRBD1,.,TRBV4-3,CASSQDGQANYGYTF,TGCGCCAGCAGCCAAGACGGACAGGCCAACTATGGCTACACCTTC
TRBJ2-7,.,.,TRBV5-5,CASSFSAGLYEQYF,TGTGCCAGCAGCTTCTCGGCGGGACTCTACGAGCAGTACTTC
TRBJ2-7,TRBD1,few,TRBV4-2,CASSRDRGLLGQYF,TGTGCCAGCAGCCGGGACAGGGGGCTTCTGGGGCAGTACTTC
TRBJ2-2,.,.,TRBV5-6,CASSLYLALNTGELFF,TGTGCCAGCAGCCTTTACCTAGCCCTCAACACCGGGGAGCTGTTTTTT
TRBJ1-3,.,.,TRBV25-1,CASIAAGNTIYF,TGTGCCAGCATCGCGGCTGGAAACACCATATATTTT
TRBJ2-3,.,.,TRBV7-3,CASSRQAGTDTQYF,TGTGCCAGCAGCCGCCAGGCAGGGACAGATACGCAGTATTTT
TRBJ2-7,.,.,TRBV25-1,CASSERSSRYEQYF,TGTGCCAGCAGTGAACGGTCGTCCCGCTACGAGCAGTACTTC
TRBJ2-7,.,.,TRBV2,CASSFQQDYYEQYF,TGTGCCAGCAGTTTTCAGCAGGATTACTACGAGCAGTACTTC
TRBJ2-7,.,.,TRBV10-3,CAISEEVTATYEQYF,TGTGCCATCAGTGAAGAGGTGACAGCCACCTACGAGCAGTACTTC
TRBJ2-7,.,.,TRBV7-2,CASSLSTGRVEQYF,TGTGCCAGCAGCTTATCGACAGGCCGGGTGGAGCAGTACTTC
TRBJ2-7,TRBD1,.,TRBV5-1,CASSSPGQGILEQYF,TGCGCCAGCAGCAGTCCGGGACAGGGGATTTTGGAGCAGTACTTC
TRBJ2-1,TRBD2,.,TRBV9,CASSVMGRGSYNEQFF,TGTGCCAGCAGCGTAATGGGGCGGGGGAGTTACAATGAGCAGTTCTTC
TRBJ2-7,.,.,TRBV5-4,CASSLQGYEQYF,TGTGCCAGCAGCTTACAGGGCTACGAGCAGTACTTC
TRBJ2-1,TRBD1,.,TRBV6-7,CASSYPGQGLLSYNEQFF,TGTGCCAGCAGTTACCCGGGACAGGGCCTTCTTAGTTACAATGAGCAGTTCTTC
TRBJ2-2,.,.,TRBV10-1,CASKAEDTGELFF,TGCGCCAGCAAGGCGGAAGACACCGGGGAGCTGTTTTTT
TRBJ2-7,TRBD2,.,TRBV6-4,CASRVSSGGAYEQYF,TGTGCCAGCAGGGTATCTAGCGGGGGGGCGTACGAGCAGTACTTC
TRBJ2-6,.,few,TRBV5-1,CASSLGGRGANVLTF,TGCGCCAGCAGCTTGGGCGGTCGAGGAGCCAACGTCCTGACTTTC
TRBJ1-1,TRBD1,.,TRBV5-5,CASSFRTGENTEAFF,TGTGCCAGCAGCTTTAGGACAGGAGAGAACACTGAAGCTTTCTTT
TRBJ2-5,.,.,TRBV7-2,CASSYGRPPRQYF,TGTGCCAGCAGCTATGGTCGCCCGCCCAGGCAGTACTTC
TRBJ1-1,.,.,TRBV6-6,CASSYEETEAFF,TGTGCCAGCAGTTACGAGGAGACCGAAGCTTTCTTT
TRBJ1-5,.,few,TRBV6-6,CATNHQPQHF,TGTGCCACCAATCATCAGCCCCAGCATTTT
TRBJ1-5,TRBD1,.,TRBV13,CASSLGGQGDGAQHF,TGTGCCAGCAGCTTAGGTGGACAGGGGGACGGGGCCCAGCATTTT
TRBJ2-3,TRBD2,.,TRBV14,CASSQDGLAGGLTDTQYF,TGTGCCAGCAGCCAAGATGGATTAGCGGGGGGCCTCACAGATACGCAGTATTTT
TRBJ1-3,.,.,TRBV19,CASSIYRNTIYF,TGTGCCAGTAGTATCTACAGGAACACCATATATTTT